Below are 8 T cell receptor beta chains sequenced from a single sample in a study of T cell responses to AZD1222 COVID-19 vaccine. The table came from immunoSEQ multiplex PCR; TCRdb's copy has only in-frame clones and leaves some out. The data hold about 120,000 clones, with about nine tenths observed a single time. The sample here was peripheral blood, taken on day 0 of AZD1222 vaccination. Receptors were obtained from an adult in good health.

V is TRBV4-1 and J is TRBJ2-7; TRBD2 matches at 12 bases. Germline V gene sequence: CDR1 MGHRA, CDR2 YSYEKL. V gave up 2 bases and J gave up 4 bases; unmatched junction bases: 3. The CDR3 is 15 amino acids. The CDR3 DNA follows: TGCGCCAGCAGCCAACTAGCGGGGGGGCGGTACGAGCAGTACTTC. Protein product: CASSQLAGGRYEQYF.

The chain combines TRBV27 with TRBJ2-2; 8 nucleotides agree with TRBD1. The CDR3 consists of 15 residues. From germline, CDR1 is MNHEY and CDR2 SMNVEV (reference sequence). With V trimmed by 3 bases and J by 9 bases, 9 bases remained unmatched. Here the CDR3 DNA reads TGTGCCAGCAGTTTGTCCGGACAGGGTGATTGGGAGCTGTTTTTT. This gives the protein CASSLSGQGDWELFF.

The V and J genes are TRBV19 and TRBJ2-5, with D perhaps matching TRBD1 or TRBD2 (5 bases each). The CDR3 has 15 residues. CDR1 and CDR2 (germline): LNHDA, SQIVND (reference sequence). Trimming left V 3 bases short and J 3 bases short, with 14 bases between. The CDR3 DNA reads TGTGCCAGTAGTATCGCAGGGACGAGGAAAGAGACCCAGTACTTC. Encoded protein: CASSIAGTRKETQYF.

The J gene is TRBJ2-7, the V gene TRBV6-5; D remains ambiguous. Germline assignment: CDR1 MNHEY and CDR2 SVGAGI. The V end was cut by 8 bases, the J end by 3 bases, with 20 bases between. The CDR3 extends over 15 amino acids. Here the CDR3 reads CASLVPPPPGYEQYF. CDR3 nucleotide sequence: TGTGCCAGCCTCGTCCCCCCACCCCCCGGCTACGAGCAGTACTTC.

The chain is built from TRBV7-9 and TRBJ1-1; D is unresolved. With 0 bases removed from V and 1 base from J, the gap between germline ends came to 3 bases. Germline V gene sequence: CDR1 SEHNR, CDR2 FQNEAQ (reference sequence). The CDR3 covers 13 residues. Here the CDR3 DNA reads TGTGCCAGCAGCTTAGCTCAGAACACTGAAGCTTTCTTT. Its protein product is CASSLAQNTEAFF.

The CDR3 sequence is CASSLRPGQGDGYTF. The CDR3 DNA follows: TGTGCCAGCAGTCTCCGCCCGGGACAGGGGGATGGCTACACCTTC. The rearrangement joins TRBV28 to TRBJ1-2; 11 nucleotides align to TRBD1. CDR3 size: 15 residues. Germline CDR1 MDHEN, CDR2 SYDVKM. The V segment lost 5 bases and the J segment 6 bases; nucleotides outside the gene matches: 8.

This clone appeared a few times. This rearrangement joins TRBV7-8 to TRBJ1-4; D is possibly TRBD1 (6 bases). Germline CDR1 reads SGHVS; CDR2 reads FQNEAQ. V lost 0 bases to trimming and J lost 8 bases, with 16 bases between them. This CDR3 has 16 residues. The CDR3 DNA is TGTGCCAGCAGCTTAGCGGACAGTCTTCCGGGGGAAAAACTGTTTTTT. This codes for CASSLADSLPGEKLFF. Supplemented by reference TRBV7-8 and TRBJ1-4, the full variable domain reads GAGVSQSPRYKVAKRGQDVALRCDPISGHVSLFWYQQALGQGPEFLTYFQNEAQLDKSGLPSDRFFAERPEGSVSTLKIQRTQQEDSAVYLCASSLADSLPGEKLFFGSGTQLSVL.

This chain uses TRBV20-1 with TRBJ1-6, with D hard to call. CDR1 and CDR2 (germline): DFQATT, SNEGSKA (reference sequence). The CDR3 spans 15 residues. Trimming removed 3 bases from V and 0 bases from J, with 9 bases in between. CDR3 sequence: CSASSSLSYNSPLHF. CDR3 DNA sequence: TGCAGTGCTAGTTCTAGCCTCTCCTATAATTCACCCCTCCACTTT.